The 27 T cell receptor beta chains given below trace back to one sample, sequenced in a study of blood T cell repertoires in COVID-19. Profiling relied on immunoSEQ multiplex PCR, and the TCRdb table lists in-frame clones only, not all of them. The table has approximately 220,000 clones, under 90% seen once; the top ten hold more than 4.5%. The specimen sequenced was PBMCs or T cells enriched from blood (not recorded which). These receptors all come from a woman between 50 and 59 years old who had been exposed to COVID-19.

This chain uses TRBV29-1 with TRBJ1-2; maybe TRBD1 (5 bases). Germline CDR1 is SQVTM and CDR2 is ANQGSEA. This CDR3 region has 12 residues. The germline V and J ends were trimmed by 7 bases and 6 bases, with 15 bases remaining between them. CDR3 amino acids: CSAAGLRDGYTF. CDR3 nucleotide sequence: TGCAGCGCCGCGGGACTCCGAGATGGCTACACCTTC. The variable domain in full, completed from reference TRBV29-1 and TRBJ1-2, reads SAVISQKPSRDICQRGTSLTIQCQVDSQVTMMFWYRQQPGQSLTLIATANQGSEATYESGFVIDKFPISRPNLTFSTLTVSNMSPEDSSIYLCSAAGLRDGYTFGSGTRLTVV.

The CDR3 reads CASSSRSGVGGYTF. CDR3 DNA: TGTGCCAGCAGTTCTCGATCAGGGGTAGGTGGCTACACCTTC. The chain joins TRBV27 to TRBJ1-2; weak D call: TRBD1 (6 bases). The CDR3 loop spans 14 amino acids. Trimming cost V 4 bases and J 7 bases, with 16 bases left between them. CDR1 is MNHEY and CDR2 is SMNVEV in the germline V gene (reference sequence).

The table lists this clone with a count of one. V is TRBV25-1 and J is TRBJ1-1; weak D call: TRBD1 (6 bases). The germline gives CDR1 MGHDK, CDR2 SYGVNS. V shed 5 bases and J shed 0 bases, with 7 bases lying between them. The CDR3 length is 13 residues. The CDR3: CASSWGLNTEAFF. CDR3 DNA sequence: TGTGCCAGCAGTTGGGGGCTGAACACTGAAGCTTTCTTT.

The chain recombines TRBV6-5 with TRBJ1-1, with 8 positions matching TRBD1. Trimming removed 6 bases from V and 3 bases from J; junction bases left unmatched: 3. The germline gives CDR1 MNHEY, CDR2 SVGAGI. This CDR3 contains 13 residues. The CDR3 spells CASRGRGHTEAFF. The CDR3 DNA reads TGTGCCAGCAGGGGCAGGGGGCACACTGAAGCTTTCTTT.

This chain joins TRBV7-9 and TRBJ2-6; the match to TRBD1 covers 8 bases. V lost 5 bases and J lost 2; bases outside the gene matches: 14. CDR3 size: 19 residues. Germline V lookup: CDR1 SEHNR, CDR2 FQNEAQ (reference sequence). The CDR3 nucleotides are TGTGCCAGCAGCGGGGTTGGGGGACAGGTAATCCCTGGGGCCAACGTCCTGACTTTC. Translating it yields CASSGVGGQVIPGANVLTF.

The chain carries TRBV5-1 and TRBJ1-2; 7 bases agree with TRBD1. Per germline, CDR1 SGHRS and CDR2 YFSETQ. CDR3 length: 13 amino acids. Unmatched junction bases numbered 2, after V lost 6 bases and J lost 0 bases. The CDR3 DNA reads TGCGCCAGCACGGGACAGTCTAACTATGGCTACACCTTC. The encoded protein is CASTGQSNYGYTF.

This clone was seen once. V gene TRBV11-1 combines with J gene TRBJ2-3; 7 nucleotides agree with TRBD2. V was clipped by 2 bases and J by 6 bases; unmatched bases: 5. The V gene's germline CDR1 is SGHAT and CDR2 FQDESV (reference sequence). The CDR3 loop spans 14 amino acids. The CDR3 DNA is TGTGCCAGCAGCTTACCCAGCGGGGCGGATACGCAGTATTTT. Protein: CASSLPSGADTQYF.

The chain joins TRBV6-1 to TRBJ2-6; D not certain. CDR1 is MNHNS, CDR2 SASEGT, per germline. The CDR3 is 15 residues long. Trimming removed 3 bases from V and 0 bases from J, with 6 bases in between. The CDR3 region has the DNA TGTGCCAGCAGTGAGGTTAGCTCTGGGGCCAACGTCCTGACTTTC. Translation gives CASSEVSSGANVLTF.

The CDR3 coding sequence is TGTGCCAGCAGCTCTATGACAGGGAGCACTGAAGCTTTCTTT. It codes for CASSSMTGSTEAFF. This chain joins TRBV7-2 and TRBJ1-1, with TRBD1 identical over 7 bases. The CDR3 covers 14 residues. Germline CDR1 and CDR2: SGHTA and FQGNSA. The junction had 6 bases not matched to a gene; V was cut back by 4 bases and J by 4 bases.

Only a few counts were recorded for this clone. The CDR3 loop is CASSAGASSGNTIYF. In DNA, the CDR3 is TGTGCCAGCAGCGCAGGGGCAAGCTCTGGAAACACCATATATTTT. The rearrangement joins TRBV7-8 to TRBJ1-3; D may be TRBD1 (6 bases). Deletions cut 5 bases from V and 0 bases from J, with 11 bases between. CDR1 and CDR2 from the germline V gene are SGHVS and FQNEAQ. The CDR3 sequence is 15 residues long. Based on the CDR3 plus reference TRBV7-8 and TRBJ1-3, the full variable domain is GAGVSQSPRYKVAKRGQDVALRCDPISGHVSLFWYQQALGQGPEFLTYFQNEAQLDKSGLPSDRFFAERPEGSVSTLKIQRTQQEDSAVYLCASSAGASSGNTIYFGEGSWLTVV.

The CDR3 DNA sequence: TGTGCCAGCAGCCAGGGACTAGCGGTATCGGAGACCCAGTACTTC. It is translated as CASSQGLAVSETQYF. The chain joins TRBV7-8 to TRBJ2-5; 11 positions agree with TRBD2. There are 15 residues in the CDR3. The J segment lost 5 bases and the V segment lost 5 bases, leaving 7 bases of the junction unmatched. The V gene's germline CDR1 is SGHVS and CDR2 FQNEAQ.

The V gene is TRBV18, the J gene TRBJ1-5, with no clear D. CDR3 length equals 13 residues. Germline V gene lookup returns CDR1 KGHSH and CDR2 LQKENI. Trimming stripped 6 bases from V and 10 bases from J, with 16 bases between. CDR3 bases: TGTGCCAGCTCTCGGGGAGATAACCTACCCCAGCATTTT. It yields the protein CASSRGDNLPQHF.

The chain links TRBV21-1 to TRBJ1-6; the listed D gene, TRBD1, was not tested against the DNA. TRBV21-1 is a known pseudogene. The CDR3 is 17 residues long. DNA for the CDR3: TGTGCCAGCAGCAAAAGACTCAAACAGGGGGACAATTCACCCCTCCACTTT. Amino acids: CASSKRLKQGDNSPLHF.

The rearrangement links TRBV14 to TRBJ2-3; maybe TRBD1 (6 bases). Germline CDR1 is SGHDN and CDR2 is FVKESK. This CDR3 is 16 amino acids long. V lost 4 bases, J lost 0 bases, and 14 bases lay in between. CDR3 sequence: CASSRWTDWSTDTQYF. In nucleotides, the CDR3 is TGTGCCAGCAGCCGATGGACAGACTGGAGCACAGATACGCAGTATTTT.

This rearrangement joins TRBV11-3 to TRBJ2-3, with 10 bases that match TRBD1. The V segment lost 6 bases and the J segment 3 bases; nucleotides outside the gene matches: 6. The CDR3 totals 15 residues. Germline V gene data show CDR1 as SGHNT and CDR2 as YENEEA. CDR3 amino acids: CASSLEGQGTDTQYF. The CDR3 bases are TGTGCCAGCAGTCTAGAGGGACAGGGGACAGATACGCAGTATTTT.

The chain is built from TRBV10-1 and TRBJ2-2; TRBD2 might be the D (5 bases). Trimming removed 0 bases at V and 5 bases at J, with 13 bases between. The CDR3 runs to 16 residues. Germline-derived CDR1 and CDR2 are WNHNN and SYGVQD (reference sequence). CDR3 region: CASSESRGKGTGELFF. The CDR3 DNA reads as TGCGCCAGCAGTGAGTCACGAGGGAAAGGAACCGGGGAGCTGTTTTTT.

The chain employs TRBV4-3 and TRBJ1-1, with 8 bases fitting TRBD1. The CDR3 covers 15 residues. From germline, CDR1 is LGHNA and CDR2 YSLEER. The V gene end was trimmed by 4 bases and the J gene end by 1 base; junction bases not matched to a gene: 5. CDR3 in amino acids: CASSPRQGTNTEAFF. DNA of the CDR3: TGCGCCAGCAGCCCGAGACAGGGGACGAACACTGAAGCTTTCTTT.

The DNA of the CDR3 is TGTGCCAGTAGGGGACAGGGGAACACCGGGGAGCTGTTTTTT. Encoded protein: CASRGQGNTGELFF. The chain links TRBV19 to TRBJ2-2; 9 nucleotides agree with TRBD1. The CDR3 runs to 14 residues. J gave up 1 base and V 6 bases, and 0 bases lay outside the gene matches. Germline V lookup: CDR1 LNHDA, CDR2 SQIVND (reference sequence).

V and J are TRBV10-3 and TRBJ2-5; perhaps TRBD2 as D (5 bases). The CDR3 extends over 13 amino acids. The V gene's germline CDR1 is ENHRY and CDR2 SYGVKD. The V and J ends lost 9 bases and 3 bases respectively, with 14 bases between them. CDR3 in amino acids: CAISGGSEETQYF. The CDR3 coding sequence is TGTGCCATTTCCGGAGGTTCCGAAGAGACCCAGTACTTC.

The gene calls are TRBV12-3 or TRBV12-4 and TRBJ1-1; TRBD1 is a possible D gene (6 bases). V lost 4 bases to trimming and J lost 7 bases, with 13 bases between them. This CDR3 region has 13 residues. The CDR3 here is CASSSRDTNEAFF. The CDR3 DNA is TGTGCCAGCAGTTCCCGGGACACGAATGAAGCTTTCTTT.

J is TRBJ2-1 and V is TRBV7-9; TRBD2 aligns across 10 bases. The CDR3 length is 16 residues. V trimming: 5 bases; J trimming: 7 bases; junction bases outside the gene matches: 11. Germline V gives CDR1 SEHNR, CDR2 FQNEAQ (reference sequence). This chain's CDR3 is CASSLPIAGGGNEQFF. CDR3 sequence (DNA): TGTGCCAGCAGCCTTCCCATAGCGGGGGGCGGGAATGAGCAGTTCTTC.

This chain uses TRBV4-2 with TRBJ2-5; 10 bases fit TRBD1. V dropped 6 bases and J dropped 3; count of bases not matched to a gene: 7. CDR3 length equals 15 residues. Germline V gene lookup returns CDR1 LGHNA and CDR2 YNFKEQ. The DNA of the CDR3 is TGTGCCAGCAGTCTGACCGGGACAGGGGAAGAGACCCAGTACTTC. This gives the protein CASSLTGTGEETQYF.

The chain joins TRBV4-1 to TRBJ1-2; D is unresolved. V was trimmed by 1 base and J by 4 bases, leaving 10 bases between them. This CDR3 is 14 amino acids long. Per the germline V gene, CDR1 is MGHRA and CDR2 is YSYEKL. CDR3 bases: TGCGCCAGCAGCCAAGCTTCCGGGATCTATGGCTACACCTTC. The encoded protein is CASSQASGIYGYTF.

To note about this clone: Other nucleotide sequences in the sample specify the same CDR3. The V and J genes are TRBV18 and TRBJ1-2; D gene ambiguous. CDR3 size: 13 residues. V gave up 2 bases and J gave up 2 bases, with 6 bases separating them. The V gene's germline CDR1 is KGHSH and CDR2 LQKENI. The CDR3 loop reads CASSPGQNYGYTF. In nucleotides, the CDR3 is TGTGCCAGCTCACCAGGGCAGAACTATGGCTACACCTTC.

This chain uses TRBV6-5 with TRBJ2-7; 7 nucleotides agree with TRBD1. Germline CDR1 MNHEY, CDR2 SVGAGI. Trimming cost V 6 bases and J 0 bases; bases outside gene matches: 8. This CDR3 has 15 residues. CDR3 sequence (DNA): TGTGCCAGCAGACCGGTCAGGGGGAACTCCTACGAGCAGTACTTC. It yields the protein CASRPVRGNSYEQYF.

CDR3 loop: CASSLYEAGNTIYF. The CDR3 nucleotides read TGTGCCAGTAGTCTCTACGAGGCTGGAAACACCATATATTTT. This chain connects TRBV19 to TRBJ1-3; D is undetermined. With 5 bases removed from V and 2 bases from J, the gap between germline ends came to 10 bases. There are 14 residues in the CDR3. Germline V gene sequence: CDR1 LNHDA, CDR2 SQIVND (reference sequence).

V usage is TRBV12-5 and J usage is TRBJ1-3, with no clear D. V lost 3 bases, J lost 0 bases, and 12 bases lay in between. Germline V gene data show CDR1 as LGHNT and CDR2 as FRNRAP. The CDR3 is 16 amino acids. The CDR3 here is CASGLLIQSSGNTIYF. In nucleotides, the CDR3 is TGTGCTAGTGGTTTACTTATACAGAGCTCTGGAAACACCATATATTTT.